This entry lists 12 T cell receptor beta chains sequenced from one sample in a study of cytomegalovirus exposure and HLA in healthy donors. 60 Vbeta and 13 Jbeta primers were used in PCR. Clones were read by immunoSEQ multiplex PCR, and TCRdb kept only the in-frame ones, dropping some. Found here are hundreds of thousands of clones, over 75% of them singletons; the top ten hold under 0.6%. The sample was PBMCs. All receptors come from a boy younger than 18 in good health and CMV-seronegative.

V usage is TRBV4-2 and J usage is TRBJ2-1; tentative D call: TRBD2 (5 bases). In germline, CDR1 is LGHNA, CDR2 YNFKEQ. V was pared by 5 bases and J by 9 bases, with 20 bases between. This CDR3 spans 15 amino acids. The CDR3 is CASSSRPVRRGEQFF. CDR3 in DNA: TGTGCCAGCAGCTCCCGGCCAGTTCGCCGGGGTGAGCAGTTCTTC.

V gene TRBV18 combines with J gene TRBJ2-1; a possible D gene is TRBD1 (5 bases). The CDR3 has 15 amino acids. The germline CDR1 and CDR2 sequences are KGHSH and LQKENI. V lost 3 bases to trimming and J lost 6 bases, with 15 bases between them. CDR3 sequence: CASSPLRDLSNEQFF. The CDR3 nucleotides read TGTGCCAGCTCACCCCTCAGGGATTTAAGCAATGAGCAGTTCTTC. The variable domain in full, completed from reference TRBV18 and TRBJ2-1, reads NAGVMQNPRHLVRRRGQEARLRCSPMKGHSHVYWYRQLPEEGLKFMVYLQKENIIDESGMPKERFSAEFPKEGPSILRIQQVVRGDSAAYFCASSPLRDLSNEQFFGPGTRLTVL.

The table lists this clone with a few counts. J is TRBJ2-7 and V is TRBV5-4; 7 bases are shared with TRBD2. The trim removed 6 bases at V and 6 bases at J, leaving 9 bases unmatched. Germline lookup yields CDR1 SGHNT and CDR2 YYREEE (reference sequence). There are 13 residues in the CDR3. The CDR3 sequence is CASTGAGNAEQYF. DNA for the CDR3: TGTGCCAGCACCGGAGCGGGAAACGCCGAGCAGTACTTC. The full variable domain, rest sourced from reference TRBV5-4 and TRBJ2-7, is ETGVTQSPTHLIKTRGQQVTLRCSSQSGHNTVSWYQQALGQGPQFIFQYYREEENGRGNFPPRFSGLQFPNYSSELNVNALELDDSALYLCASTGAGNAEQYFGPGTRLTVT.

The chain links TRBV7-3 to TRBJ2-3; TRBD2 is a possible D gene (5 bases). Germline V gene sequence: CDR1 SGHTA, CDR2 FQGTGA. Trimming took 0 bases from V and 1 from J, leaving 17 bases between them. CDR3 length: 18 residues. This CDR3 reads CASSLTGVTRGRTDTQYF. CDR3 bases: TGTGCCAGCAGCTTAACCGGGGTAACCCGAGGACGCACAGATACGCAGTATTTT.

The rearrangement joins TRBV9 to TRBJ2-7; 9 bases fit TRBD2. The V gene's germline CDR1 is SGDLS and CDR2 YYNGEE. V shed 4 bases and J 2 bases; nucleotides not matched to a gene: 7. CDR3 length equals 15 residues. CDR3 nucleotides: TGTGCCAGCAGCCAGGGCGCTAGCGGGGCCTACGAGCAGTACTTC. It codes for CASSQGASGAYEQYF.

The chain combines TRBV7-6 with TRBJ2-1; D perhaps matches TRBD2 (6 bases). Germline V CDR1 and CDR2: SGHVS, FNYEAQ. Trimming removed 5 bases at V and 10 bases at J, with 12 bases between. The CDR3 has 12 residues. In DNA form, the CDR3 reads TGTGCCAGCAGCCTCCTAGCGTACGAGCAGTTCTTC. This gives the protein CASSLLAYEQFF. The full variable domain, with the rest looked up from reference TRBV7-6 and TRBJ2-1, is GAGVSQSPRYKVTKRGQDVALRCDPISGHVSLYWYRQALGQGPEFLTYFNYEAQQDKSGLPNDRFSAERPEGSISTLTIQRTEQRDSAMYRCASSLLAYEQFFGPGTRLTVL.

V gene TRBV7-3 combines with J gene TRBJ1-4; D uncertain. The V end was cut by 10 bases, the J end by 4 bases, with 19 bases between. The CDR3 totals 15 residues. Per germline, CDR1 SGHTA and CDR2 FQGTGA. Here the CDR3 reads CATFLPGENNEKLFF. CDR3 coding DNA: TGTGCCACCTTCCTCCCTGGGGAGAATAATGAAAAACTGTTTTTT.

CDR3: CAWEDRGNEKLFF. The CDR3 DNA reads TGTGCCTGGGAGGACAGGGGTAATGAAAAACTGTTTTTT. This chain connects TRBV30 to TRBJ1-4; 9 bases agree with TRBD1. CDR3 length equals 13 residues. The V gene end was trimmed by 5 bases and the J gene end by 4 bases; junction bases not matched to a gene: 2. Germline V CDR1 and CDR2: GTSNPN, SVGIG (reference sequence). Based on the CDR3 plus reference TRBV30 and TRBJ1-4, the full variable domain is SQTIHQWPATLVQPVGSPLSLECTVEGTSNPNLYWYRQAAGRGLQLLFYSVGIGQISSEVPQNLSASRPQDRQFILSSKKLLLSDSGFYLCAWEDRGNEKLFFGSGTQLSVL.

The chain joins TRBV30 to TRBJ1-2; no reliable D call. The CDR3 consists of 13 residues. Germline-derived CDR1 and CDR2 are GTSNPN and SVGIG (reference sequence). V lost 0 bases to trimming and J lost 7 bases, with 12 bases between them. CDR3 loop: CAWSVSAGRGYTF. The CDR3 DNA reads as TGTGCCTGGAGTGTATCGGCAGGTCGTGGCTACACCTTC.

The chain links TRBV5-4 to TRBJ2-5; 8 bases align to TRBD2. V lost 4 bases to trimming and J lost 1 base; unmatched junction nucleotides: 6. Per the germline V gene, CDR1 is SGHNT and CDR2 is YYREEE (reference sequence). CDR3 size: 15 residues. The CDR3 DNA reads as TGTGCCAGCAGCGATGCTGCGGGGGGCCAAGAGACCCAGTACTTC. Protein sequence: CASSDAAGGQETQYF.

The V gene is TRBV5-6, the J gene TRBJ2-6; TRBD2 might be the D (5 bases). The CDR3 consists of 19 residues. Between the trimmed V and J ends, which lost 2 bases and 2 bases, there was a span of 20 bases. Germline V lookup: CDR1 SGHDT, CDR2 YYEEEE. The CDR3 region has the DNA TGTGCCAGCAGCTTTCGGGGTACTGGGCGGTTCGCTGGGGCCAACGTCCTGACTTTC. Translating gives CASSFRGTGRFAGANVLTF. Using reference TRBV5-6 and TRBJ2-6 for the parts outside the CDR3, the full variable domain is DAGVTQSPTHLIKTRGQQVTLRCSPKSGHDTVSWYQQALGQGPQFIFQYYEEEERQRGNFPDRFSGHQFPNYSSELNVNALLLGDSALYLCASSFRGTGRFAGANVLTFGAGSRLTVL.

Of note for this clone: One end of the junction is discordant with germline, which a read error may explain. CDR3: CASLGRQGSFEQYF. The CDR3 DNA is TGTGCCAGCTTAGGCCGGCAGGGGTCCTTCGAGCAGTACTTC. The chain has TRBV6-5 and TRBJ2-7; D is perhaps TRBD1 (6 bases). The CDR3 is made up of 14 amino acids. Germline values: CDR1 MNHEY, CDR2 SVGAGI.